Presented here are 22 T cell receptor beta chains from one specimen sequenced in a study of T cell repertoires in cytomegalovirus infection. TCRdb recomputed calls from the reads with MiXCR, one row per CDR3 protein. The sample includes some 700,000 distinct CDR3 sequences, 35% to 40% seen only once; the top ten take around 3%. The sequenced sample was PBMCs. Receptor source: a human donor in good health (CMV status not recorded). Some clones in this sample may be carry-over from other donors' samples.

In this sample, this clonotype turned up many times. The CDR3 protein is CASSSPFRTGNYEQYF. Here the CDR3 DNA reads TGTGCCAGCAGCTCCCCCTTCCGGACCGGGAACTACGAGCAGTACTTC. The chain is built from TRBV7-2 and TRBJ2-7; a weak D match, TRBD2 (5 bases). V was pared by 4 bases and J by 3 bases, with 19 bases between. This CDR3 contains 16 residues. In germline, CDR1 is SGHTA, CDR2 FQGNSA.

In its sample, this clonotype was seen many times. The V and J genes are TRBV28 and TRBJ2-1; 7 bases are a match to TRBD2. CDR1 MDHEN and CDR2 SYDVKM come from the germline V gene. V shed 3 bases and J 5 bases; nucleotides not matched to a gene: 19. This CDR3 contains 19 residues. The chain's CDR3 is CASSFESLISGYLNNEQFF. The CDR3 DNA is TGTGCCAGCAGTTTCGAATCATTAATTAGCGGGTACCTGAACAATGAGCAGTTCTTC.

The chain couples TRBV19 to TRBJ2-7; no firm D call. The CDR3 consists of 15 residues. Germline V CDR1 and CDR2: LNHDA, SQIVND (reference sequence). Trimming stripped 3 bases from V and 3 bases from J, with 15 bases between. CDR3 coding DNA: TGTGCCAGTAGTATCTACCCCCCAACAGTCTACGAGCAGTACTTC. Translating it yields CASSIYPPTVYEQYF.

The rearrangement uses TRBV5-6 and TRBJ1-1; D gene ambiguous. CDR3 length: 16 amino acids. CDR1 and CDR2 (germline): SGHDT, YYEEEE. The germline V and J ends were trimmed by 2 bases and 1 base, with 15 bases remaining between them. The CDR3 protein is CASSFRSSGRNTEAFF. The CDR3 nucleotides are TGTGCCAGCAGCTTTCGGTCATCGGGCAGGAACACTGAAGCTTTCTTT.

The chain uses TRBV12-3 or TRBV12-4 and TRBJ2-5, with TRBD2 identical over 8 bases. This CDR3 is 14 amino acids long. V trimming: 9 bases; J trimming: 5 bases; junction bases outside the gene matches: 11. CDR3 protein: CARKTGGVGETQYF. The CDR3 region has the DNA TGTGCCAGAAAGACCGGGGGGGTGGGGGAGACCCAGTACTTC.

This clonotype turned up a few times. V usage is TRBV7-2 and J usage is TRBJ2-1; unclear D gene. This CDR3 spans 15 amino acids. Per germline, CDR1 SGHTA and CDR2 FQGNSA. V dropped 1 base and J dropped 0 bases, with 7 bases sitting between them. Written as DNA, the CDR3 is TGTGCCAGCAGCTTAGGACATAGCTCCTACAATGAGCAGTTCTTC. Translated, it gives CASSLGHSSYNEQFF.

The chain has TRBV7-9 and TRBJ1-5, with D uncertain. The CDR3 length is 13 residues. Germline V gene data show CDR1 as SEHNR and CDR2 as FQNEAQ (reference sequence). The germline V and J ends were trimmed by 0 bases and 8 bases, with 8 bases remaining between them. The CDR3: CASSLAIGEPQHF. DNA for the CDR3: TGTGCCAGCAGCTTAGCGATTGGGGAGCCCCAGCATTTT.

A few counts support this clonotype. The chain carries TRBV27 and TRBJ1-6; 7 bases match TRBD1. V was clipped by 6 bases and J by 6 bases; unmatched bases: 2. Germline V CDR1 and CDR2: MNHEY, SMNVEV (reference sequence). This CDR3 has 13 amino acids. CDR3 in DNA: TGTGCCAGCAGGACAGGGTTTAATTCACCCCTCCACTTT. Translation gives CASRTGFNSPLHF.

A few counts support this clonotype. The chain links TRBV27 to TRBJ2-6; the D is unclear. This CDR3 has 12 amino acids. Trimming stripped 5 bases from V and 3 bases from J, with 2 bases between. CDR1 MNHEY and CDR2 SMNVEV come from the germline V gene (reference sequence). The CDR3 spells CASSNGANVLTF. The CDR3 bases are TGTGCCAGCAGTAATGGGGCCAACGTCCTGACTTTC.

The J gene is TRBJ1-4, the V gene TRBV7-6, with D possibly TRBD1 on 6 matching bases. From germline, CDR1 is SGHVS and CDR2 FNYEAQ. The CDR3 covers 16 residues. The V end was cut by 2 bases, the J end by 6 bases, with 16 bases between. The CDR3 loop is CASSLYGGGRDEKLFF. The CDR3 DNA is TGTGCCAGCAGCTTATATGGAGGGGGGCGCGATGAAAAACTGTTTTTT. Filled out from reference TRBV7-6 and TRBJ1-4, the complete variable domain reads GAGVSQSPRYKVTKRGQDVALRCDPISGHVSLYWYRQALGQGPEFLTYFNYEAQQDKSGLPNDRFSAERPEGSISTLTIQRTEQRDSAMYRCASSLYGGGRDEKLFFGSGTQLSVL.

This clonotype showed up just a few times. V and J are TRBV7-2 and TRBJ2-7; 9 nucleotides agree with TRBD1. Trimming cost V 5 bases and J 6 bases; bases outside gene matches: 8. Looked up from germline, CDR1 is SGHTA and CDR2 is FQGNSA. The CDR3 covers 14 residues. The DNA of the CDR3 is TGTGCCAGCAGCCGGGACAGGGTCTCCCCCGAGCAGTACTTC. This codes for CASSRDRVSPEQYF.

The genes are TRBV6-2 or TRBV6-3 and TRBJ2-7, with D perhaps TRBD1 or TRBD2 (5 bases each). The CDR3 loop spans 16 amino acids. Trimming cost V 2 bases and J 4 bases, with 18 bases left between them. The V gene's germline CDR1 is MNHEY and CDR2 SVGEGT. The DNA for the CDR3 is TGTGCCAGCAGTTACGAAAGTGGGCAGGGACCGTACGAGCAGTACTTC. Encoded protein: CASSYESGQGPYEQYF.

The chain has TRBV7-8 and TRBJ1-4; 7 bases match TRBD1. J gave up 3 bases and V 3 bases, and 4 bases lay outside the gene matches. The CDR3 has 15 amino acids. CDR1 is SGHVS and CDR2 is FQNEAQ in the germline V gene. The CDR3 DNA reads as TGTGCCAGCAGCTTCTCGACAGGGCCTAATGAAAAACTGTTTTTT. Its translation: CASSFSTGPNEKLFF.

V gene TRBV7-8 combines with J gene TRBJ2-2, with no clear D. The CDR3 sequence is 11 residues long. The V end lost 4 bases, the J end lost 6 bases, and 3 bases lay between the germline ends. CDR1 and CDR2 (germline): SGHVS, FQNEAQ. For the CDR3, the DNA is TGTGCCAGCAGCTGGGCCGGGGAGCTGTTTTTT. Translation gives CASSWAGELFF. Supplemented by reference TRBV7-8 and TRBJ2-2, the full variable domain reads GAGVSQSPRYKVAKRGQDVALRCDPISGHVSLFWYQQALGQGPEFLTYFQNEAQLDKSGLPSDRFFAERPEGSVSTLKIQRTQQEDSAVYLCASSWAGELFFGEGSRLTVL.

This clonotype was counted at least ten times. J is TRBJ1-5 and V is TRBV19, with D possibly TRBD1 on 6 matching bases. Germline CDR1 LNHDA, CDR2 SQIVND (reference sequence). CDR3 length: 16 amino acids. V shed 4 bases and J shed 3 bases, with 16 bases lying between them. CDR3 amino acids: CASSTRQEGINQPQHF. CDR3 DNA sequence: TGTGCCAGTAGTACCCGACAGGAGGGGATCAATCAGCCCCAGCATTTT.

V gene TRBV6-2 or TRBV6-3 combines with J gene TRBJ1-2; D might be TRBD1 (6 bases). With 6 bases removed from V and 6 bases from J, the gap between germline ends came to 14 bases. Germline values: CDR1 MNHEY, CDR2 SVGEGT. The CDR3 is made up of 13 amino acids. The CDR3 sequence: CASRAGGRDGYTF. In DNA form, the CDR3 reads TGTGCCAGCAGAGCCGGGGGGCGCGATGGCTACACCTTC.

J is TRBJ2-3 and V is TRBV28; 8 bases are shared with TRBD2. With 8 bases clipped from V and 4 bases from J, the junction kept 11 bases outside the gene matches. The CDR3 sequence is 15 residues long. Germline CDR1 and CDR2: MDHEN and SYDVKM. The CDR3 region has the DNA TGTGCCAGCGGCGCGGGACTAGTGGGGGCAGATACGCAGTATTTT. Protein product: CASGAGLVGADTQYF.

This clonotype turned up a few times. The J gene is TRBJ2-2, the V gene TRBV5-6; tentative D call: TRBD1 (5 bases). V lost 4 bases, J lost 1 base, and 11 bases lay in between. Germline V lookup: CDR1 SGHDT, CDR2 YYEEEE. The CDR3 has 15 residues. The CDR3 here is CASSGKGENTGELFF. CDR3 nucleotides: TGTGCCAGCAGCGGAAAAGGGGAGAACACCGGGGAGCTGTTTTTT.

This clonotype was seen a handful of times. The gene calls are TRBV18 and TRBJ2-7; D not resolved. There are 14 residues in the CDR3. Trimming took 1 base from V and 2 from J, leaving 9 bases between them. CDR1 KGHSH and CDR2 LQKENI come from the germline V gene. The CDR3 coding sequence is TGTGCCAGCTCACCACGACCAAGGACCTACGAGCAGTACTTC. This translates into CASSPRPRTYEQYF.

The chain recombines TRBV10-3 with TRBJ2-1; either TRBD1 or TRBD2 may fit D (6 bases each). The length of the CDR3 is 16 residues. CDR1 ENHRY and CDR2 SYGVKD come from the germline V gene. Trimming pared 8 bases from V and 0 bases from J, leaving 17 bases between. CDR3 sequence: CAIGTVRGGSYNEQFF. As DNA, the CDR3 is TGTGCCATCGGTACGGTCAGGGGAGGCTCCTACAATGAGCAGTTCTTC.

The V and J genes are TRBV28 and TRBJ2-7, with D possibly matching TRBD2 (5 bases). The CDR3 spans 15 residues. Deletions cut 2 bases from V and 3 bases from J, with 14 bases between. Germline CDR1 and CDR2: MDHEN and SYDVKM. The chain's CDR3 is CASSLLLTSIYEQYF. The DNA of the CDR3 is TGTGCCAGCAGTTTACTTCTAACTAGTATCTACGAGCAGTACTTC.

This clonotype has just a few counts. CDR3 residues: CASSFNRVLNFISETQYF. DNA for the CDR3: TGTGCCAGCAGTTTCAATAGGGTTTTAAATTTTATTTCCGAGACCCAGTACTTC. V gene TRBV28 combines with J gene TRBJ2-5; D is uncertain. V gave up 3 bases and J gave up 5 bases, with 25 bases separating them. This CDR3 has 18 amino acids. Germline V gene data show CDR1 as MDHEN and CDR2 as SYDVKM.